Listed below are T cell receptor beta chains from one sample, sequenced in a study of control samples from healthy donors and cancer patients. This table comes from immunoSEQ multiplex PCR, and its TCRdb copy is limited to in-frame clones, with some not included. The table has about 89,000 clones, over 75% seen once; the top ten hold approximately 2%. The sequencing input was blood. The receptors shown here come from a woman between 40 and 55 years old in good health. Each CDR3 is given with its conserved first and last residue. Fields, in order: V gene, J gene, D gene, clone size, CDR3 DNA, CDR3 protein. D genes are given only for firm matches. Where a row states a size, it is once, few, many or the class of an expanded clone; other rows omit it.

TRBV9	TRBJ1-5	.	.	TGTGCCAACTTTAGGGGCGCGAGCAATCAGCCCCAGCATTTT	CANFRGASNQPQHF
TRBV7-7	TRBJ2-5	TRBD1	.	TGTGCCAGCAGCCGACAGGGGACGGAGACCCAGTACTTC	CASSRQGTETQYF
TRBV30	TRBJ2-7	TRBD1	.	TGTGCCTGGGCCGGGACAGGGAACGGTTACGAGCAGTACTTC	CAWAGTGNGYEQYF
TRBV12-3/TRBV12-4	TRBJ2-2	.	.	TGTGCCAGCAGTTCCGGGAATGATTGGGAGCTGTTTTTT	CASSSGNDWELFF
TRBV4-3	TRBJ2-3	.	.	TGCGCCAGCTCCGGGGGCCGTAGCACAGATACGCAGTATTTT	CASSGGRSTDTQYF
TRBV5-4	TRBJ1-2	TRBD1	.	TGTGCCAGCAGCTTCGACAGGGGGCTCTATGGCTACACCTTC	CASSFDRGLYGYTF
TRBV6-2/TRBV6-3	TRBJ1-1	.	.	TGTGCCAGCAGTTACTCCGCAAAGGGATTGAACACTGAAGCTTTCTTT	CASSYSAKGLNTEAFF
TRBV5-1	TRBJ2-3	TRBD2	.	TGCGCCAGCAGCTTGGAAGCGGGGGTGCGGCGCACGCAGTATTTT	CASSLEAGVRRTQYF
TRBV6-6	TRBJ1-6	.	.	TGTGCCAGCAGTTACGGGGATTCACCCCTCCACTTT	CASSYGDSPLHF
TRBV5-8	TRBJ2-3	.	.	TGTGCCAGCAGCTTGCAGCCGGGACTGGACACAGATACGCAGTATTTT	CASSLQPGLDTDTQYF
TRBV24-1	TRBJ1-1	.	.	TGTGCCACCAGAGGACCCCAAGAGACCACTGAAGCTTTCTTT	CATRGPQETTEAFF
TRBV5-1	TRBJ2-1	TRBD2	.	TGCGCCAGCAGCTCCGGGACTATTTACAATGAGCAGTTCTTC	CASSSGTIYNEQFF
TRBV6-2/TRBV6-3	TRBJ2-3	.	.	TGTGCCAGCAACCCTTCGACCGTCTCTAACACAGATACGCAGTATTTT	CASNPSTVSNTDTQYF
TRBV19	TRBJ1-2	.	.	TGTGCCAGTAGTATAGTTGCAGGCCGTCCTTATGGCTACACCTTC	CASSIVAGRPYGYTF
TRBV7-9	TRBJ1-5	TRBD1	.	TGTGCCAGCAGCATTCAGGGGGGGTACCCCCAGCATTTT	CASSIQGGYPQHF
TRBV7-8	TRBJ1-5	.	.	TGTGCCAGCAGCTTAGCAACCCTCGCGCAGCCCCAGCATTTT	CASSLATLAQPQHF
TRBV9	TRBJ2-3	.	.	TGTGCCAGCAGCGTGGGAGATTCCACAGATACGCAGTATTTT	CASSVGDSTDTQYF
TRBV24-1	TRBJ1-2	TRBD1	many	TGTGCCACCAGTGACCTGACAGGGAACTATGGCTACACCTTC	CATSDLTGNYGYTF
TRBV30	TRBJ1-3	.	.	TGTGCCTCCGGGATCCCGGGCGGAAACACCATATATTTT	CASGIPGGNTIYF
TRBV10-3	TRBJ1-2	.	.	TGTGCCATCAGTGAGCGGGGGGCGGGCTATGGCTACACCTTC	CAISERGAGYGYTF
TRBV7-3	TRBJ2-1	.	.	TGTGCCAGCAGCACGATTCAGGGCTACAATGAGCAGTTCTTC	CASSTIQGYNEQFF
TRBV12-3/TRBV12-4	TRBJ2-7	.	.	TGTGCCAGCGGCAGTCAGGGGTACGAGCAGTACTTC	CASGSQGYEQYF
TRBV6-5	TRBJ1-2	TRBD1	.	TGTGCCAGCAGTCTAAGACAGGGGCTCTATGGCTACACCTTC	CASSLRQGLYGYTF
TRBV10-1	TRBJ2-7	.	.	TGCGCCAGCAGTGTCGCCGGGAACGAGCAGTACTTC	CASSVAGNEQYF
TRBV11-3	TRBJ2-7	.	.	TGTGCCAGCAGCTTAGATGAGACCTACGAGCAGTACTTC	CASSLDETYEQYF
TRBV6-4	TRBJ1-1	.	.	TGTGCCAGCAGAGGGAATGGGGCAGGGAACACTGAAGCTTTCTTT	CASRGNGAGNTEAFF
TRBV5-1	TRBJ2-2	TRBD2	.	TGCGCCAGCAGCTTGTTAGCGGGGGGGCCTAACACCGGGGAGCTGTTTTTT	CASSLLAGGPNTGELFF
TRBV3-1/TRBV3-2	TRBJ2-4	.	.	TGTGCCAGCGCGGACAAGGCCAAAAACATTCAGTACTTC	CASADKAKNIQYF
TRBV7-2	TRBJ1-1	.	once	TGTGCCAGCAGCCGCGGAGGTACTGAAGCTTTCTTT	CASSRGGTEAFF
TRBV7-8	TRBJ2-1	TRBD2	.	TGTGCCAGCAGCATCCCGGGGACTACCTACAATGAGCAGTTCTTC	CASSIPGTTYNEQFF
TRBV10-3	TRBJ1-5	.	.	TGTGCCATCAGTGATACGCGGGTATTCAATCAGCCCCAGCATTTT	CAISDTRVFNQPQHF
TRBV4-3	TRBJ1-5	TRBD1	once	TGCGCCAGCAGCCAAGGTCCAGGGGGCGGTCGACATTTT	CASSQGPGGGRHF
TRBV3-1/TRBV3-2	TRBJ2-2	.	.	TGTGCCAGCAGCCAAGAATGGGGGCCGAACACCGGGGAGCTGTTTTTT	CASSQEWGPNTGELFF
TRBV7-9	TRBJ1-3	.	.	TGTGCCAGCAGCCACTACCGGGGGAGTTCTGGAAACACCATATATTTT	CASSHYRGSSGNTIYF
TRBV4-3	TRBJ1-2	.	.	TGCGCCAGCAGCCAGAGGTATCCAGGGGAGAACTATGGCTACACCTTC	CASSQRYPGENYGYTF
TRBV15	TRBJ1-5	.	once	TGTGCCACCAGCGGCTTAGCGGGTCAGCCCCAGCATTTT	CATSGLAGQPQHF
TRBV5-1	TRBJ2-5	.	.	TGCGCCAGCAGCTTTGAGGGGACCCAGTACTTC	CASSFEGTQYF
TRBV5-1	TRBJ1-1	.	.	TGCGCCAGCAGCTTGGACATTTTGAGGGGTACTGAAGCTTTCTTT	CASSLDILRGTEAFF
TRBV2	TRBJ1-1	TRBD1	.	TGTGCCAGCAGTCGATCCACGTTGCCCGGGACAGGGATGACTAGGGACACTGAAGCTTTCTTT	CASSRSTLPGTGMTRDTEAFF
TRBV7-2	TRBJ2-1	TRBD2	.	TGTGCCAGCAGCGCTAGCGGGGCCTCCTACAATGAGCAGTTCTTC	CASSASGASYNEQFF
TRBV10-3	TRBJ2-5	TRBD1	.	TGTGCCATCAGTGAAGCCCCGGGACAGGGGATCGGTGAGACCCAGTACTTC	CAISEAPGQGIGETQYF
TRBV3-1/TRBV3-2	TRBJ1-2	.	.	TGTGCCAGCAGCCAAGATGTAGTTCGGCAAGGCTACACCTTC	CASSQDVVRQGYTF
TRBV7-6	TRBJ1-2	TRBD1	.	TGTGCCAGCAGCTTCGCCAGACCGGGACAGGGGGCTTATGGCTACACCTTC	CASSFARPGQGAYGYTF
TRBV29-1	TRBJ2-3	TRBD2	.	TGCAGCGTCGTACTAGCGGGGAGCACAGATACGCAGTATTTT	CSVVLAGSTDTQYF
TRBV5-1	TRBJ1-4	.	.	TGCGCCAGCAGCTTCCAAGGGTCTAATGAAAAACTGTTTTTT	CASSFQGSNEKLFF
TRBV7-7	TRBJ1-5	.	.	TGTGCCAGCAGCTTAGCGGCCCGCTTATACCAGCCCCAGCATTTT	CASSLAARLYQPQHF
TRBV5-6	TRBJ1-1	.	.	TGTGCCAGCAGCTTGGGGTATCGGAACACTGAAGCTTTCTTT	CASSLGYRNTEAFF
TRBV30	TRBJ1-5	.	.	TGTGCCTGGAGTGTACAAGGGGAACGGCAGCCCCAGCATTTT	CAWSVQGERQPQHF
TRBV6-5	TRBJ1-2	.	.	TGTGCCAGCAAAAGGACCATGGGCTTAGATGGCTACACCTTC	CASKRTMGLDGYTF
TRBV12-3/TRBV12-4	TRBJ2-7	.	.	TGTGCCAGCAGTTCGGCTGGCGAGCAGTACTTC	CASSSAGEQYF
TRBV29-1	TRBJ1-1	.	.	TGCAGCGTGCAGGGGTCAGGAACTGAAGCTTTCTTT	CSVQGSGTEAFF
TRBV6-2/TRBV6-3	TRBJ1-2	.	.	TGTGCCAGCAGTTGGACCCGGGCATGGGACTATGGCTACACCTTC	CASSWTRAWDYGYTF
TRBV19	TRBJ1-2	.	.	TGTGCCAGTAGTATCTCCCAGGCGAACTATGGCTACACCTTC	CASSISQANYGYTF
TRBV19	TRBJ1-1	.	.	TGTGCCAGTAGTTCGAACACTGAAGCTTTCTTT	CASSSNTEAFF
TRBV2	TRBJ2-3	.	.	TGTGCCAGCAGAGAGGGGGGGGTCACAGATACGCAGTATTTT	CASREGGVTDTQYF
TRBV19	TRBJ2-1	TRBD2	few	TGTGCCAGTAGTAGAGGGCCACTAGCGGTGGGAATTGAGCAGTTCTTC	CASSRGPLAVGIEQFF
TRBV4-1	TRBJ1-5	.	.	TGCGCCAGCAGCGTCGCTTCGTTGGGTTACAATCAGCCCCAGCATTTT	CASSVASLGYNQPQHF
TRBV29-1	TRBJ2-3	TRBD2	.	TGCAGCGTACTAGCGGGGGACGCCACAGATACGCAGTATTTT	CSVLAGDATDTQYF
TRBV7-8	TRBJ1-2	TRBD1	.	TGTGCCAGCAGCCCCTGGACAGGGACTACTAACTATGGCTACACCTTC	CASSPWTGTTNYGYTF
TRBV6-2/TRBV6-3	TRBJ2-1	.	.	TGTGCCAGCAGTTACTCGATTGCGAATGAGCAGTTCTTC	CASSYSIANEQFF